A single sample is the source of the 29 T cell receptor beta chains below, sequenced in a study of blood T cell repertoires in COVID-19. Here immunoSEQ multiplex PCR was the method, and the copy in TCRdb shows in-frame clones only, minus some. The table has some 290,000 clones, under 90% seen once. Sequencing was done on a sample of peripheral blood. All receptors derive from a woman aged 25 to 39 with COVID-19, enrolled during active disease.

This clone appeared a few times. This rearrangement joins TRBV13 to TRBJ2-2; weak D call: TRBD1 (5 bases). The CDR3 extends over 17 amino acids. Germline CDR1 and CDR2: PRHDT and FYEKMQ (reference sequence). Trimming took off 3 bases at V and 0 bases at J, with 14 bases between the two ends. CDR3 loop: CASSFRAGFANTGELFF. CDR3 DNA sequence: TGTGCCAGCAGCTTTAGGGCAGGGTTCGCGAACACCGGGGAGCTGTTTTTT. The full variable domain, completed using reference TRBV13 and TRBJ2-2, is AAGVIQSPRHLIKEKRETATLKCYPIPRHDTVYWYQQGPGQDPQFLISFYEKMQSDKGSIPDRFSAQQFSDYHSELNMSSLELGDSALYFCASSFRAGFANTGELFFGEGSRLTVL.

The genes are TRBV10-3 and TRBJ2-1; TRBD2 agrees at 13 bases. The length of the CDR3 is 15 residues. Per germline, CDR1 ENHRY and CDR2 SYGVKD. V lost 6 bases, J lost 6 bases, and 5 bases stayed unmatched. CDR3 in amino acids: CAIRKGLAGPNEQFF. The CDR3 DNA sequence: TGTGCCATCAGGAAGGGACTAGCGGGGCCCAATGAGCAGTTCTTC.

The rearrangement joins TRBV5-1 to TRBJ2-1, with a tentative D call TRBD1 (6 bases). In germline, CDR1 is SGHRS, CDR2 YFSETQ. The CDR3 sequence is 15 residues long. Trimming removed 4 bases from V and 4 bases from J, with 15 bases in between. The CDR3 coding sequence is TGCGCCAGCAGCGCAGGGGCCCCCGGGTACAATGAGCAGTTCTTC. This codes for CASSAGAPGYNEQFF.

The chain employs TRBV11-2 and TRBJ2-7; 7 bases match TRBD1. Per the germline V gene, CDR1 is SGHAT and CDR2 is FQNNGV. V shed 2 bases, J shed 6 bases, and the junction held 22 bases outside the gene matches. The CDR3 is 19 residues long. CDR3 residues: CASSLTSPPGTASLIEQYF. The CDR3 DNA sequence: TGTGCCAGCAGCTTAACCAGTCCGCCCGGGACAGCCTCCCTGATCGAGCAGTACTTC.

This chain uses TRBV7-8 with TRBJ1-2; D is undetermined. CDR3 length: 15 residues. CDR1 SGHVS and CDR2 FQNEAQ come from the germline V gene. Trimming took 5 bases from V and 0 from J, leaving 13 bases between them. The CDR3 sequence: CASSLLGWTNYGYTF. DNA of the CDR3: TGTGCCAGCAGCCTCCTCGGGTGGACTAACTATGGCTACACCTTC. The whole variable domain, remainder taken from reference TRBV7-8 and TRBJ1-2, is GAGVSQSPRYKVAKRGQDVALRCDPISGHVSLFWYQQALGQGPEFLTYFQNEAQLDKSGLPSDRFFAERPEGSVSTLKIQRTQQEDSAVYLCASSLLGWTNYGYTFGSGTRLTVV.

V is TRBV28 and J is TRBJ1-3; 7 bases match TRBD1. Germline assignment: CDR1 MDHEN and CDR2 SYDVKM. The V gene end was trimmed by 6 bases and the J gene end by 2 bases; junction bases not matched to a gene: 1. The CDR3 is 13 residues long. Here the CDR3 DNA reads TGTGCCAGCAGCACAGGGGCTGGAAACACCATATATTTT. It translates to CASSTGAGNTIYF.

The J gene is TRBJ1-2, the V gene TRBV11-2, with 9 bases lining up with TRBD1. Germline V CDR1 and CDR2: SGHAT, FQNNGV. V lost 8 bases, J lost 5 bases, and 9 bases stayed unmatched. The CDR3 extends over 14 amino acids. CDR3 bases: TGTGCCAGCTCCTCTGGTGGACAGGGGTATGGCTACACCTTC. Its translation: CASSSGGQGYGYTF.

The J gene is TRBJ1-1, the V gene TRBV4-1; D is uncertain. Germline CDR1 MGHRA, CDR2 YSYEKL. Trimming removed 2 bases at V and 6 bases at J, with 16 bases between. CDR3 size: 15 residues. The CDR3 loop is CASSQLFRSDPEAFF. CDR3 nucleotide sequence: TGCGCCAGCAGCCAATTATTCCGCAGCGACCCTGAAGCTTTCTTT.

This chain connects TRBV19 to TRBJ2-2; tentative D call: TRBD2 (5 bases). Germline V lookup: CDR1 LNHDA, CDR2 SQIVND (reference sequence). CDR3 length: 14 amino acids. V was cut by 5 bases and J by 3 bases, with 10 bases left in between. The CDR3, as DNA: TGTGCCAGTAGTTGGGAGAGGGACACCGGGGAGCTGTTTTTT. It translates to CASSWERDTGELFF.

J is TRBJ1-2 and V is TRBV30; the D is unclear. V shed 0 bases and J shed 8 bases, with 7 bases lying between them. The CDR3 runs to 11 residues. Germline V gene data show CDR1 as GTSNPN and CDR2 as SVGIG (reference sequence). As DNA, the CDR3 is TGTGCCTGGAGTGTAGCGGGGGGCTACACCTTC. Translation gives CAWSVAGGYTF.

This rearrangement joins TRBV6-5 to TRBJ1-6; the match to TRBD1 covers 8 bases. V shed 6 bases and J 7 bases; nucleotides not matched to a gene: 5. The CDR3 length is 14 residues. Germline CDR1 and CDR2: MNHEY and SVGAGI. CDR3 sequence (DNA): TGTGCCAGCAGCCTTACAGGGGGAAATTCACCCCTCCACTTT. Protein product: CASSLTGGNSPLHF.

The chain recombines TRBV7-9 with TRBJ1-1; tentative D call: TRBD1 (6 bases). CDR1 is SEHNR, CDR2 FQNEAQ, per germline (reference sequence). V shed 3 bases and J shed 3 bases, with 20 bases lying between them. The CDR3 length is 17 residues. The CDR3 DNA reads as TGTGCCAGCAGCTTTGCAGGGGCCGGTAAAGTGGACACTGAAGCTTTCTTT. This sequence encodes CASSFAGAGKVDTEAFF.

The chain employs TRBV7-2 and TRBJ1-2, with D hard to call. Per germline, CDR1 SGHTA and CDR2 FQGNSA. There are 17 residues in the CDR3. Trimming removed 1 base from V and 8 bases from J, with 23 bases in between. CDR3: CASSLDAPATQPGGYTF. The CDR3 DNA sequence: TGTGCCAGCAGCTTAGATGCACCGGCCACCCAGCCAGGAGGCTACACCTTC.

The CDR3 protein is CASSSYRDRGPLNRYGYTF. CDR3 coding DNA: TGTGCCAGCAGTTCCTACCGGGACAGGGGTCCCCTAAACCGCTATGGCTACACCTTC. The chain recombines TRBV27 with TRBJ1-2, with 10 bases aligning to TRBD1. The CDR3 length is 19 residues. Per germline, CDR1 MNHEY and CDR2 SMNVEV (reference sequence). V dropped 4 bases and J dropped 4; count of bases not matched to a gene: 18.

This sequence joins TRBV19 and TRBJ1-1; no reliable D call. This CDR3 has 14 amino acids. From germline, CDR1 is LNHDA and CDR2 SQIVND (reference sequence). V was trimmed by 7 bases and J by 0 bases, leaving 12 bases between them. CDR3 bases: TGTGCCAGTATTGGGCCCATGATGAACACTGAAGCTTTCTTT. Residues: CASIGPMMNTEAFF.

This CDR3 reads CASSPSSYEQYF. In DNA form, the CDR3 reads TGTGCCAGCAGTCCGAGCTCCTACGAGCAGTACTTC. This sequence joins TRBV6-2 or TRBV6-3 and TRBJ2-7; D not certain. V shed 5 bases and J shed 0 bases, with 5 bases lying between them. The CDR3 totals 12 residues. Germline loops: CDR1 MNHEY, CDR2 SVGEGT.

The chain couples TRBV7-9 to TRBJ1-4; no definite D call. Germline V lookup: CDR1 SEHNR, CDR2 FQNEAQ (reference sequence). V was cut by 3 bases and J by 5 bases, with 19 bases left in between. This CDR3 has 17 residues. CDR3 residues: CASSFHYSDFRNEKLFF. CDR3 coding DNA: TGTGCCAGCAGCTTTCACTATTCTGACTTTCGGAATGAAAAACTGTTTTTT.

V is TRBV19 and J is TRBJ1-3, with 7 bases matching TRBD1. Germline CDR1 is LNHDA and CDR2 is SQIVND (reference sequence). The J segment lost 0 bases and the V segment lost 5 bases, leaving 19 bases of the junction unmatched. The CDR3 length is 20 residues. The CDR3 bases are TGTGCCAGTAGTCTACCCGTTTGGGTACAGGACAGGTCCTCTGGAAACACCATATATTTT. As protein: CASSLPVWVQDRSSGNTIYF.

This rearrangement joins TRBV18 to TRBJ2-5; D remains ambiguous. Trimming stripped 3 bases from V and 2 bases from J, with 19 bases between. The CDR3 totals 17 residues. The germline CDR1 and CDR2 sequences are KGHSH and LQKENI. The CDR3 nucleotides are TGTGCCAGCTCACCTCCCCTTGGTACAGCTCAACAAGAGACCCAGTACTTC. Amino acids: CASSPPLGTAQQETQYF.

The J gene is TRBJ2-1, the V gene TRBV28; D not certain. Germline CDR1 reads MDHEN; CDR2 reads SYDVKM. This CDR3 has 13 amino acids. Trimming stripped 2 bases from V and 4 bases from J, with 6 bases between. CDR3 residues: CASSLVAYNEQFF. The CDR3 DNA reads TGTGCCAGCAGTTTAGTGGCTTACAATGAGCAGTTCTTC. Using reference TRBV28 and TRBJ2-1 for the parts outside the CDR3, the full variable domain is DVKVTQSSRYLVKRTGEKVFLECVQDMDHENMFWYRQDPGLGLRLIYFSYDVKMKEKGDIPEGYSVSREKKERFSLILESASTNQTSMYLCASSLVAYNEQFFGPGTRLTVL.

J is TRBJ2-7 and V is TRBV25-1; 8 bases agree with TRBD2. Trimming at V came to 6 bases and at J to 2 bases, leaving 9 bases not matched to a gene. CDR3 length: 15 amino acids. Germline V gives CDR1 MGHDK, CDR2 SYGVNS. In nucleotides, the CDR3 is TGTGCCAGCAGCGCTCCGGGGGGGTTGACCTACGAGCAGTACTTC. It translates to CASSAPGGLTYEQYF.

CDR3 in DNA: TGTGCCAGCAGCTTAGTAGGGGGCGGGGATGAGCAGTTCTTC. Amino acid sequence: CASSLVGGGDEQFF. This rearrangement joins TRBV7-9 to TRBJ2-1; a possible D gene is TRBD1 (7 bases). V was shortened by 1 base and J by 8 bases, with 12 bases between the two germline ends. This CDR3 has 14 residues. CDR1 is SEHNR and CDR2 is FQNEAQ in the germline V gene (reference sequence). Combining the CDR3 with reference TRBV7-9 and TRBJ2-1 gives the whole variable domain DTGVSQNPRHKITKRGQNVTFRCDPISEHNRLYWYRQTLGQGPEFLTYFQNEAQLEKSRLLSDRFSAERPKGSFSTLEIQRTEQGDSAMYLCASSLVGGGDEQFFGPGTRLTVL.

This clone was detected only once. In DNA, the CDR3 is TGTGCCAGCAGCCGACAGGGTATAGGGTATCAGCCCCAGCATTTT. Translated: CASSRQGIGYQPQHF. V is TRBV28 and J is TRBJ1-5; TRBD1 agrees at 7 bases. With 6 bases clipped from V and 5 bases from J, the junction kept 10 bases outside the gene matches. The CDR3 is 15 amino acids. Germline V gene data show CDR1 as MDHEN and CDR2 as SYDVKM.

The V gene is TRBV6-5, the J gene TRBJ1-2; D call uncertain. The CDR3 sequence is 14 residues long. The V gene's germline CDR1 is MNHEY and CDR2 SVGAGI. Trimming removed 7 bases from V and 1 base from J, with 13 bases in between. DNA for the CDR3: TGTGCCAGCACAAACCCAGGTTTTAACTATGGCTACACCTTC. Its protein product is CASTNPGFNYGYTF.

This clone was recorded once. The V call is TRBV6-6, the J call TRBJ2-3, with unresolved D. The CDR3 is made up of 14 amino acids. The V gene's germline CDR1 is MNHNY and CDR2 SVGAGI (reference sequence). Between the trimmed V and J ends, which lost 0 bases and 4 bases, there was a span of 8 bases. CDR3 in DNA: TGTGCCAGCAGTTACTCGTCTCCCCCAGATACGCAGTATTTT. Translating it yields CASSYSSPPDTQYF.

The rearrangement joins TRBV27 to TRBJ1-2, with 10 bases that match TRBD1. The V gene end was trimmed by 3 bases and the J gene end by 6 bases; junction bases not matched to a gene: 1. The CDR3 loop spans 13 amino acids. Germline lookup yields CDR1 MNHEY and CDR2 SMNVEV (reference sequence). CDR3 DNA: TGTGCCAGCAGTTTGGGACAGGGGAATGGCTACACCTTC. Translation gives CASSLGQGNGYTF.

The rearrangement joins TRBV5-4 to TRBJ2-2, with D possibly matching TRBD2 (6 bases). The germline V and J ends were trimmed by 0 bases and 4 bases, with 13 bases remaining between them. Germline CDR1 and CDR2: SGHNT and YYREEE (reference sequence). The CDR3 has 16 residues. The CDR3 here is CASSLARGAGTGELFF. The CDR3 region has the DNA TGTGCCAGCAGCTTGGCCCGGGGAGCGGGCACCGGGGAGCTGTTTTTT. The full variable domain, rest sourced from reference TRBV5-4 and TRBJ2-2, is ETGVTQSPTHLIKTRGQQVTLRCSSQSGHNTVSWYQQALGQGPQFIFQYYREEENGRGNFPPRFSGLQFPNYSSELNVNALELDDSALYLCASSLARGAGTGELFFGEGSRLTVL.

The gene calls are TRBV5-4 and TRBJ2-3; 9 nucleotides align to TRBD2. CDR1 SGHNT and CDR2 YYREEE come from the germline V gene (reference sequence). The CDR3 has 16 amino acids. V lost 3 bases to trimming and J lost 4 bases; unmatched junction nucleotides: 9. The CDR3 region has the DNA TGTGCCAGCAGCTCGCGGGGGGGCGGCTTCTCAGATACGCAGTATTTT. Amino acids: CASSSRGGGFSDTQYF. Combining the CDR3 with reference TRBV5-4 and TRBJ2-3 gives the whole variable domain ETGVTQSPTHLIKTRGQQVTLRCSSQSGHNTVSWYQQALGQGPQFIFQYYREEENGRGNFPPRFSGLQFPNYSSELNVNALELDDSALYLCASSSRGGGFSDTQYFGPGTRLTVL.

This clone was counted only a few times. V is TRBV7-8 and J is TRBJ2-6, with D possibly being TRBD2 (6 bases). Trimming removed 2 bases at V and 2 bases at J, with 19 bases between. The CDR3 covers 19 residues. CDR1 is SGHVS and CDR2 is FQNEAQ in the germline V gene. CDR3 nucleotides: TGTGCCAGCAGCTTAAAGGGTCGGCGGGGTCCTACTGGGGCCAACGTCCTGACTTTC. As protein: CASSLKGRRGPTGANVLTF.